Below are 21 T cell receptor beta chains sequenced from a single sample in a study of regulatory T cells in long-lasting Graves disease (dated by TCRdb to the early 2020s). Sample time point, as interpreted from the label and publication: persistent/refractory GD, antithyroid drugs over 5 years with positive TRAb. RNA was extracted from PBMCs in TRIzol for both TCR sequencing and RNA sequencing. The library was obtained by multiplex PCR. The sequencer listed for this sample is Illumina HiSeq 4000. TCR beta libraries were built with iRepertoire HTBI primers and Arm-PCR amplification of CDR3 regions. The raw public reads went through TCRdb reprocessing: fastp at Q25, MiXCR clone calling, in-frame beta chains kept. A single entry per CDR3 protein holds the most common genes and DNA from its merged rows. The sample contains about 290,000 distinct CDR3 sequences, approximately 20% of them found a single time. The ten largest account for approximately 53% of the sample.

The sample in question was peripheral blood mononuclear cells (PBMCs), obtained when the disease was refractory, from a patient treated with antithyroid drugs. The receptor set was obtained from a female donor with Graves disease.

The chain carries TRBV20-1 and TRBJ2-4; TRBD2 matches 7 bases. V lost 3 bases, J lost 0 bases, and 2 bases stayed unmatched. The CDR3 runs to 14 residues. Germline CDR1 is DFQATT and CDR2 is SNEGSKA (reference sequence). CDR3 in DNA: TGCAGTGCTAGTATAGCGGGAGCCAAAAACATTCAGTACTTC. Translating gives CSASIAGAKNIQYF.

This clonotype has ten or more counts. This chain uses TRBV29-1 with TRBJ1-2, with 11 bases lining up with TRBD1. The trim removed 4 bases at V and 13 bases at J, leaving 11 bases unmatched. CDR3 length: 13 residues. Germline V gives CDR1 SQVTM, CDR2 ANQGSEA. CDR3: CSVVQGQGASGTF. As DNA, the CDR3 is TGCAGCGTTGTTCAAGGACAGGGGGCGAGTGGCACCTTC. The variable domain in full, completed from reference TRBV29-1 and TRBJ1-2, reads SAVISQKPSRDICQRGTSLTIQCQVDSQVTMMFWYRQQPGQSLTLIATANQGSEATYESGFVIDKFPISRPNLTFSTLTVSNMSPEDSSIYLCSVVQGQGASGTFGSGTRLTVV.

In DNA form, the CDR3 reads TGCAGTGCTAGAGATTTGGCGAGCTCTGGAAACACCATATATTTT. The encoded protein is CSARDLASSGNTIYF. The rearrangement links TRBV20-1 to TRBJ1-3, with no clear D. The CDR3 loop spans 15 amino acids. V was shortened by 0 bases and J by 0 bases, with 9 bases between the two germline ends. The germline gives CDR1 DFQATT, CDR2 SNEGSKA (reference sequence).

This clonotype was counted ten times or more. V and J are TRBV3-1 and TRBJ2-5; D perhaps matches TRBD2 (7 bases). Germline CDR1 is LGHDT and CDR2 is YNNKEL (reference sequence). The V gene lost 4 bases and the J gene lost 1 base, with 19 bases spanning the gap. The CDR3 has 17 amino acids. CDR3 residues: CASSRRPGAGAQETQYF. CDR3 nucleotides: TGTGCCAGCAGCCGCCGCCCAGGGGCGGGAGCCCAAGAGACCCAGTACTTC.

Note on this clonotype: Mismatch with germline at one junction end may stem from a read error. The chain combines TRBV9 with TRBJ2-5, with TRBD2 matching 8 bases. Germline V CDR1 and CDR2: SGDLS, YYNGEE. This CDR3 is built from 16 residues. The CDR3 bases are TGCGCCAGCAGCTTAGGGCGGGGGGCCCGTCAAGAGACCCAGTACTTC. Amino acids: CASSLGRGARQETQYF.

The rearrangement links TRBV28 to TRBJ1-5; TRBD1 agrees at 11 bases. J gave up 2 bases and V 5 bases, and 5 bases lay outside the gene matches. The CDR3 length is 16 residues. CDR1 MDHEN and CDR2 SYDVKM come from the germline V gene. CDR3 amino acids: CASSGQGAGGNQPQHF. DNA of the CDR3: TGTGCCAGCAGTGGACAGGGGGCTGGGGGCAATCAGCCCCAGCATTTT.

This rearrangement joins TRBV28 to TRBJ2-4, with 12 bases lining up with TRBD1. CDR1 is MDHEN, CDR2 SYDVKM, per germline. V was clipped by 3 bases and J by 7 bases; unmatched bases: 4. The CDR3 contains 15 residues. The DNA of the CDR3 is TGTGCCAGCAGTTTGGGGGGACAGGGGGCGAACATTCAGTACTTC. This codes for CASSLGGQGANIQYF.

This clonotype was seen many times. This rearrangement joins TRBV11-2 to TRBJ2-7, with TRBD2 matching 15 bases. Losses at the gene ends were 4 bases for V and 4 bases for J; bases not matched to a gene: 2. This CDR3 is built from 15 residues. CDR1 and CDR2 from the germline V gene are SGHAT and FQNNGV. The CDR3, as DNA: TGTGCCAGCAGCTGGGGGACTAGCGGGGGGTACGAGCAGTACTTC. Protein: CASSWGTSGGYEQYF.

This clonotype appeared many times. The CDR3 spells CASRSTVDSIQYF. In DNA, the CDR3 is TGTGCCAGCAGATCAACGGTGGACAGCATTCAGTACTTC. The chain recombines TRBV28 with TRBJ2-4; perhaps TRBD1 as D (6 bases). Per germline, CDR1 MDHEN and CDR2 SYDVKM. The V and J ends lost 6 bases and 9 bases respectively, with 15 bases between them. This CDR3 comprises 13 residues.

J is TRBJ2-5 and V is TRBV7-9; no firm D call. This CDR3 has 14 residues. V lost 5 bases to trimming and J lost 1 base, with 11 bases between them. Germline V gene sequence: CDR1 SEHNR, CDR2 FQNEAQ (reference sequence). CDR3 loop: CASSPPSAQETQYF. CDR3 DNA sequence: TGTGCCAGCAGCCCTCCCTCGGCCCAAGAGACCCAGTACTTC.

The J gene is TRBJ2-7, the V gene TRBV20-1; D uncertain. Germline V gives CDR1 DFQATT, CDR2 SNEGSKA (reference sequence). This CDR3 spans 12 amino acids. V was shortened by 5 bases and J by 6 bases, with 14 bases between the two germline ends. CDR3 region: CSAPNRGIEQYF. The DNA for the CDR3 is TGCAGTGCTCCGAACCGTGGGATCGAGCAGTACTTC.

This clonotype came up many times. J is TRBJ2-7 and V is TRBV28; D might be TRBD2 (5 bases). V was cut by 3 bases and J by 2 bases, with 11 bases left in between. Germline V gives CDR1 MDHEN, CDR2 SYDVKM. There are 14 residues in the CDR3. This CDR3 is CASSLDSSAYEQYF. In nucleotides, the CDR3 is TGTGCCAGCAGTTTGGACTCGTCGGCCTACGAGCAGTACTTC.

This clonotype was seen only a few times. The J gene is TRBJ2-4, the V gene TRBV3-1; TRBD2 matches 7 bases. Germline CDR1 reads LGHDT; CDR2 reads YNNKEL (reference sequence). CDR3 length: 16 residues. With V trimmed by 4 bases and J by 1 base, 7 bases remained unmatched. CDR3 protein: CASSPRGGTAKNIQYF. Written as DNA, the CDR3 is TGTGCCAGCAGCCCGCGCGGGGGTACGGCCAAAAACATTCAGTACTTC.

This clonotype has just a few counts. V usage is TRBV6-2 or TRBV6-3 and J usage is TRBJ1-4; D is unresolved. Germline CDR1 MNHEY, CDR2 SVGEGT. The CDR3 consists of 16 residues. V gave up 5 bases and J gave up 8 bases, with 21 bases separating them. The CDR3 region is CASSEGPPDSGEKLFF. The CDR3 DNA sequence: TGTGCCAGCAGTGAAGGACCGCCAGATTCGGGGGAAAAACTGTTTTTT.

The chain combines TRBV4-1 with TRBJ1-5; possibly TRBD1 for D (6 bases). The CDR3 runs 15 residues. Germline values: CDR1 MGHRA, CDR2 YSYEKL. Trimming removed 1 base from V and 2 bases from J, with 9 bases in between. CDR3 amino acids: CASSQGPGGNQPQHF. CDR3 sequence (DNA): TGCGCCAGCAGCCAAGGCCCAGGGGGCAATCAGCCCCAGCATTTT.

This clonotype has at least ten counts. J is TRBJ2-7 and V is TRBV20-1, with TRBD1 as a possible D gene (6 bases). Germline V gene data show CDR1 as DFQATT and CDR2 as SNEGSKA (reference sequence). The CDR3 sequence is 12 residues long. The V gene lost 6 bases and the J gene lost 2 bases, with 11 bases spanning the gap. DNA of the CDR3: TGCAGTGCCCCGGGACACGCCTACGAGCAGTACTTC. Translating it yields CSAPGHAYEQYF.

A note on this clonotype: Given a far larger clone just one base away, this is likely a sequencing read error. The chain recombines TRBV6-1 with TRBJ1-1; D unresolved. Trimming cost V 5 bases and J 1 base, with 11 bases left between them. The CDR3 has 14 residues. The germline gives CDR1 MNHNS, CDR2 SASEGT. This CDR3 reads CASSCSTRNTEAFF. CDR3 nucleotides: TGTGCCAGCAGTTGCTCTACACGGAACACTGAAGCTTTCTTT.

The chain joins TRBV2 to TRBJ1-2; a possible D gene is TRBD1 (5 bases). Germline CDR1 SNHLY, CDR2 FYNNEI. There are 14 residues in the CDR3. Trimming took 7 bases from V and 2 from J, leaving 14 bases between them. DNA of the CDR3: TGTGCCAGCAATGTCGCAGGGACGAACTATGGCTACACCTTC. This sequence encodes CASNVAGTNYGYTF.

This clonotype was counted only a few times. Germline and junction disagree at one end, which may indicate a read error. This sequence joins TRBV19 and TRBJ1-1; D possibly corresponds to TRBD1 (5 bases). Germline V gene sequence: CDR1 LNHDA, CDR2 SQIVND (reference sequence). This CDR3 has 14 amino acids. Here the CDR3 reads CACSRGSVNTEAFF. DNA of the CDR3: TGTGCCTGTAGTAGGGGATCGGTGAACACTGAAGCTTTCTTT.

In its sample, this clonotype was seen many times. The V call is TRBV28, the J call TRBJ1-5; the D gene is possibly TRBD1 (5 bases). CDR1 and CDR2 (germline): MDHEN, SYDVKM. The CDR3 is 15 residues long. V gave up 3 bases and J gave up 6 bases, with 15 bases separating them. The CDR3 sequence: CASSLSPGLGQPQHF. CDR3 coding DNA: TGTGCCAGCAGTTTGAGTCCGGGGCTTGGTCAGCCCCAGCATTTT.

This clonotype was counted at least ten times. The V call is TRBV7-8, the J call TRBJ2-7, with TRBD1 as a possible D gene (5 bases). Germline V gene sequence: CDR1 SGHVS, CDR2 FQNEAQ. V lost 5 bases and J 0 bases, leaving 11 bases between the germline ends. This CDR3 region has 14 residues. The CDR3 nucleotides read TGTGCCAGCAGCCGACAGAGGCTCTCCTACGAGCAGTACTTC. Its protein product is CASSRQRLSYEQYF. Using reference TRBV7-8 and TRBJ2-7 for the parts outside the CDR3, the full variable domain is GAGVSQSPRYKVAKRGQDVALRCDPISGHVSLFWYQQALGQGPEFLTYFQNEAQLDKSGLPSDRFFAERPEGSVSTLKIQRTQQEDSAVYLCASSRQRLSYEQYFGPGTRLTVT.